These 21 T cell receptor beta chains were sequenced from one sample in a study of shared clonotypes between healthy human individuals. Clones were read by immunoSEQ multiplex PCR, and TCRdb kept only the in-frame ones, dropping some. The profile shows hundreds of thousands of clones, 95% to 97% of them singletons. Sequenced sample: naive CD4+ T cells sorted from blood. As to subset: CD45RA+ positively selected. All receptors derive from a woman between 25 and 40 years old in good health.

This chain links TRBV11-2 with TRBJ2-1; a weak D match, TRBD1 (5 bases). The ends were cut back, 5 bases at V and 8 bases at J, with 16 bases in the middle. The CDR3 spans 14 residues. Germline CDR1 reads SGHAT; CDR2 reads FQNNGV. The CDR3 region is CASSRSTSGHEQFF. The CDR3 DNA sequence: TGTGCCAGCAGCCGTTCCACTTCAGGGCATGAGCAGTTCTTC.

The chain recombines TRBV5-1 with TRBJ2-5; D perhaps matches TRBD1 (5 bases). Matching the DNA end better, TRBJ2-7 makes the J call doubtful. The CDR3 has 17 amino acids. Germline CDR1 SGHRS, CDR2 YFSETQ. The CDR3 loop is CASSLSLRRRGYYEQYF. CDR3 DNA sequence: TGCGCCAGCAGCTTAAGTCTTCGCCGAAGGGGATACTACGAGCAGTACTTC.

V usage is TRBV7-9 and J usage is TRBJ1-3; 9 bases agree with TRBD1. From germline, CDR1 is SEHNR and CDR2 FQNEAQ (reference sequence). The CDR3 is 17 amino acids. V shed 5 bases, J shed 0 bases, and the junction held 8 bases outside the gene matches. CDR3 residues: CASSRTGTGLSGNTIYF. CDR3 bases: TGTGCCAGCAGCCGAACCGGGACAGGGCTCTCTGGAAACACCATATATTTT.

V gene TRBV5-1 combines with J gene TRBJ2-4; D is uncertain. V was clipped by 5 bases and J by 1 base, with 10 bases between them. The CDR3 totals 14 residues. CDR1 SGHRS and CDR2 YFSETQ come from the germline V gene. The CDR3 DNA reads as TGCGCCAGCAGGTTTGGAACTGCCAAAAACATTCAGTACTTC. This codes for CASRFGTAKNIQYF.

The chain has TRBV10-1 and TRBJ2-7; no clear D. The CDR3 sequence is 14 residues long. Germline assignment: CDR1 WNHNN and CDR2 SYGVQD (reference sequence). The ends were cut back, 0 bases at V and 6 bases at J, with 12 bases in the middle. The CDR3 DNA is TGCGCCAGCAGTGAGTCTCTAGTCGGGCCCGAGCAGTACTTC. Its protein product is CASSESLVGPEQYF.

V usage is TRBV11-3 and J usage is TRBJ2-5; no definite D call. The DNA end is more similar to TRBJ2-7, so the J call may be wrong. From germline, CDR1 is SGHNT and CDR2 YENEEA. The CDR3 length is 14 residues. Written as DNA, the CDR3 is TGTGCCAGCAGCCAAGACCCTAGCTCCTACGAGCAGTACTTC. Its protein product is CASSQDPSSYEQYF.

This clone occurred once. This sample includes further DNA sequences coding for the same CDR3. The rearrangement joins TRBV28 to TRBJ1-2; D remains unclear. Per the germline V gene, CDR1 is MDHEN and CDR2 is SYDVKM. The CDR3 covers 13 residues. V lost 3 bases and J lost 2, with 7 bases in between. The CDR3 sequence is CASSFGQNYGYTF. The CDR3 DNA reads TGTGCCAGCAGTTTCGGTCAGAACTATGGCTACACCTTC.

The CDR3: CASSRPGGQETQYF. The CDR3 nucleotides read TGCGCCAGCAGCCGACCAGGGGGCCAAGAGACCCAGTACTTC. This chain links TRBV5-1 with TRBJ2-5; 7 positions agree with TRBD1. The germline V gene has CDR1 SGHRS and CDR2 YFSETQ. This CDR3 comprises 14 residues. The junction had 4 bases not matched to a gene; V was cut back by 4 bases and J by 1 base.

The CDR3 reads CASSETGELFF. The CDR3 DNA reads as TGTGCCAGCAGCGAGACCGGGGAGCTGTTTTTT. The genes are TRBV7-9 and TRBJ2-2; D unresolved. This CDR3 region has 11 residues. V shed 5 bases and J shed 5 bases, with 3 bases lying between them. CDR1 and CDR2 (germline): SEHNR, FQNEAQ (reference sequence).

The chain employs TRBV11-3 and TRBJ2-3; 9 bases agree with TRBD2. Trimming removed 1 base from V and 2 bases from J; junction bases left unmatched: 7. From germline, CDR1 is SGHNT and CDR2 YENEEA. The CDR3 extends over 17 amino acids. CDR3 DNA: TGTGCCAGCAGCTTAGGAATAGCGGGAGCGGCCACAGATACGCAGTATTTT. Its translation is CASSLGIAGAATDTQYF.

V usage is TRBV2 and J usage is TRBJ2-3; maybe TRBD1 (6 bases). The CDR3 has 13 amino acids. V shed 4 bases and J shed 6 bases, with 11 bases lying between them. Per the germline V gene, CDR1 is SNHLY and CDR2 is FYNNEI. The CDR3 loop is CASSGEQGDTQYF. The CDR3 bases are TGTGCCAGCAGTGGGGAGCAGGGGGATACGCAGTATTTT.

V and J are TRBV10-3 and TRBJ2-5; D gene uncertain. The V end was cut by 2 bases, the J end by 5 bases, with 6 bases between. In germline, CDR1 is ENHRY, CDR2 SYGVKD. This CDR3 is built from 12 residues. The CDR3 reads CAISEAPETQYF. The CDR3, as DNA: TGTGCCATCAGTGAGGCCCCGGAGACCCAGTACTTC.

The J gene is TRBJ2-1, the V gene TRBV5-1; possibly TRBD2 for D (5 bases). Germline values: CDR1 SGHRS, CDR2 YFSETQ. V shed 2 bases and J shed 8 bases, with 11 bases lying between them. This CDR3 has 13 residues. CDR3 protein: CASSFRTWDEQFF. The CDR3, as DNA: TGCGCCAGCAGCTTCCGGACTTGGGATGAGCAGTTCTTC.

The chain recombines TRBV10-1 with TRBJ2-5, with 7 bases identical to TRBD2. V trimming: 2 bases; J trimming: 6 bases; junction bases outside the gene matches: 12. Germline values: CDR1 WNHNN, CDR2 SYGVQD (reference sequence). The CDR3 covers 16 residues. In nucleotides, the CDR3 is TGCGCCAGCAGTGAGGGGCTAGCGGTTGGCCGGAAGACCCAGTACTTC. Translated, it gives CASSEGLAVGRKTQYF.

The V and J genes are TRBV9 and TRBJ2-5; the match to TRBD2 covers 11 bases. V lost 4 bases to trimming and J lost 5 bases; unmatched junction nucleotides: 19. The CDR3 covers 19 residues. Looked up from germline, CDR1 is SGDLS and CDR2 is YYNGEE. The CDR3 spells CASSPLVGTSGIIKETQYF. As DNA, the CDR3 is TGTGCCAGCAGCCCTTTGGTGGGGACTAGCGGAATCATAAAGGAGACCCAGTACTTC.

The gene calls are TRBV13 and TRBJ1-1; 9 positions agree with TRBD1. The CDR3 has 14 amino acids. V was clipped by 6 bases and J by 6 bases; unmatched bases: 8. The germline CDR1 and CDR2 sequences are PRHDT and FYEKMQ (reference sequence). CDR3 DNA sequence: TGTGCCAGCAGACCGACAGGGGGGTATTCTGAAGCTTTCTTT. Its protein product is CASRPTGGYSEAFF.

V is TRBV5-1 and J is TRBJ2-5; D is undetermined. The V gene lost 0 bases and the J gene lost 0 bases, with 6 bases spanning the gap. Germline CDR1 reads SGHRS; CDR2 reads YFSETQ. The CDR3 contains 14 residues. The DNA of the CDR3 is TGCGCCAGCAGCTTGGGACTGTACCAAGAGACCCAGTACTTC. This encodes CASSLGLYQETQYF.

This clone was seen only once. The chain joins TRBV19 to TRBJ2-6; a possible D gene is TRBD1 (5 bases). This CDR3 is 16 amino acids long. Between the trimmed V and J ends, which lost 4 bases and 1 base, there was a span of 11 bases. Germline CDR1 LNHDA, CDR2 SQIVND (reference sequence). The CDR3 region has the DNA TGTGCCAGTAGTAGGACAAGGCTGTCTGGGGCCAACGTCCTGACTTTC. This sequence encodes CASSRTRLSGANVLTF.

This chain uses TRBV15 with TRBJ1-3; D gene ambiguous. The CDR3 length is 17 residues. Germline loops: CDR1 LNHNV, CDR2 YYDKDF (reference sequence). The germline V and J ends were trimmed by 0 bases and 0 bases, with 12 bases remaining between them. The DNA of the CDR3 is TGTGCCACCAGCAGAGATCGGGCCAGCAACTCTGGAAACACCATATATTTT. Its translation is CATSRDRASNSGNTIYF. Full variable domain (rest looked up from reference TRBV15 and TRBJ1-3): DAMVIQNPRYQVTQFGKPVTLSCSQTLNHNVMYWYQQKSSQAPKLLFHYYDKDFNNEADTPDNFQSRRPNTSFCFLDIRSPGLGDTAMYLCATSRDRASNSGNTIYFGEGSWLTVV.

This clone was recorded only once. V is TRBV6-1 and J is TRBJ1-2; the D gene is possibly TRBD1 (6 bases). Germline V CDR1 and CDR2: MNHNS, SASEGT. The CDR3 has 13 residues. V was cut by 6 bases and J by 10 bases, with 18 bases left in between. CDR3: CASRSPRDKDYTF. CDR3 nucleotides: TGTGCCAGCAGGTCACCTCGGGACAAGGACTACACCTTC.

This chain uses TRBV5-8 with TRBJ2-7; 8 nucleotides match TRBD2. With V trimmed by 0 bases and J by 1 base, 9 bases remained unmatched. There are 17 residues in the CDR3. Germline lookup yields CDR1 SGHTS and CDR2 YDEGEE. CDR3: CASSLVLGGRTSYEQYF. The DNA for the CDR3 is TGTGCCAGCAGCTTGGTCTTGGGCGGGAGGACGTCCTACGAGCAGTACTTC.